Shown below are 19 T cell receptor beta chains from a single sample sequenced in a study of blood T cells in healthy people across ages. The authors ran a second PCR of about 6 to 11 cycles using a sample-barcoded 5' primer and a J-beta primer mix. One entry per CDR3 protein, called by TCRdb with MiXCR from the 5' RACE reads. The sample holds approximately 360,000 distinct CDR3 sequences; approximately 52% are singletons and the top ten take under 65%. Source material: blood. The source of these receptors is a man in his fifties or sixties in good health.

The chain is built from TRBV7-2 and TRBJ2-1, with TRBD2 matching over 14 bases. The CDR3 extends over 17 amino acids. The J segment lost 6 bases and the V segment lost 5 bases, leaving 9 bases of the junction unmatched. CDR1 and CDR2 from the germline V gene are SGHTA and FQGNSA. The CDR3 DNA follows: TGTGCCAGCAGCCTAGGGACTAGCGGGAGAGGAGGCAATGAGCAGTTCTTC. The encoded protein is CASSLGTSGRGGNEQFF.

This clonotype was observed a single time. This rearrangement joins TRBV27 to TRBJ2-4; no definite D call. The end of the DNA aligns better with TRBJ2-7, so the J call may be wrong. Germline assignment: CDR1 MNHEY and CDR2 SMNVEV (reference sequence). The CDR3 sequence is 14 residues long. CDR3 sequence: CASRPRWVSYEQYF. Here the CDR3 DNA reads TGTGCCAGCAGACCAAGGTGGGTCTCCTACGAGCAGTACTTC.

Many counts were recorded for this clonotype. The CDR3 protein is CSVVWSPGETQYF. The CDR3 nucleotides read TGCAGCGTTGTATGGTCTCCGGGAGAGACCCAGTACTTC. This chain uses TRBV29-1 with TRBJ2-5; D is undetermined. Germline loops: CDR1 SQVTM, CDR2 ANQGSEA. This CDR3 spans 13 amino acids. With 4 bases removed from V and 4 bases from J, the gap between germline ends came to 13 bases.

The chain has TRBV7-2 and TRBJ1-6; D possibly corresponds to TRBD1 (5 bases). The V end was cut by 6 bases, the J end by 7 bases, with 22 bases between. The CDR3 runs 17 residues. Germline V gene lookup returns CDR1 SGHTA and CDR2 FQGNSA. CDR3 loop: CASRERTMGRVNSPLHF. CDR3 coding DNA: TGTGCCAGCAGGGAACGGACGATGGGACGGGTCAATTCACCCCTCCACTTT.

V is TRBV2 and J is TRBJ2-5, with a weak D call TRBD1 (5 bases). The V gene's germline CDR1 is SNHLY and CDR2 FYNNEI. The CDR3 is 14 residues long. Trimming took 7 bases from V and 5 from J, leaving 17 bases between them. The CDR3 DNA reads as TGTGCCAGCACGAGGAACAGGTCCGTGGAGACCCAGTACTTC. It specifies CASTRNRSVETQYF. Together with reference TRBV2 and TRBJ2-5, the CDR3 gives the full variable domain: EPEVTQTPSHQVTQMGQEVILRCVPISNHLYFYWYRQILGQKVEFLVSFYNNEISEKSEIFDDQFSVERPDGSNFTLKIRSTKLEDSAMYFCASTRNRSVETQYFGPGTRLLVL.

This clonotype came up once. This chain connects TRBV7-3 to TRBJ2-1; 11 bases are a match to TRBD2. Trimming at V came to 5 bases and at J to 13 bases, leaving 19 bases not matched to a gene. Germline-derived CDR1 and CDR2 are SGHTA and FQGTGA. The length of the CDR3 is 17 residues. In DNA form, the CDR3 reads TGTGCCAGCAGCATCGGGGGTATAGCGGGAGGGAGGGAGACCCAGTTCTTC. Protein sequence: CASSIGGIAGGRETQFF.

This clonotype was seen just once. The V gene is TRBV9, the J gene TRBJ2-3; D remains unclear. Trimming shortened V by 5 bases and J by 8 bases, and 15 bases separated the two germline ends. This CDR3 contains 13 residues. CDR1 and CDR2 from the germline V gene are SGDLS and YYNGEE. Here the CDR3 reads CASRDRYKGTQYF. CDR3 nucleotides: TGTGCCAGCAGGGACCGCTATAAGGGTACGCAGTATTTT.

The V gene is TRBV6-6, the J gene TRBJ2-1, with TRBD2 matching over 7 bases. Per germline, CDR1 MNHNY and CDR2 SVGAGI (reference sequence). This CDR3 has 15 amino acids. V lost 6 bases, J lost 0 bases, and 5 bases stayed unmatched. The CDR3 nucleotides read TGTGCCAGCAGGACCTCGGGGGGCTCCTACAATGAGCAGTTCTTC. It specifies CASRTSGGSYNEQFF.

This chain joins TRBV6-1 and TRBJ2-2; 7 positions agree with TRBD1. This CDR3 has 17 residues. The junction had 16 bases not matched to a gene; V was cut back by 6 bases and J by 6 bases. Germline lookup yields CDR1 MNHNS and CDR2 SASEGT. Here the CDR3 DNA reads TGTGCCAGCAGAAGCCCCGTAGGGGGCATGAGGGCCGGGGAGCTGTTTTTT. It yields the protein CASRSPVGGMRAGELFF.

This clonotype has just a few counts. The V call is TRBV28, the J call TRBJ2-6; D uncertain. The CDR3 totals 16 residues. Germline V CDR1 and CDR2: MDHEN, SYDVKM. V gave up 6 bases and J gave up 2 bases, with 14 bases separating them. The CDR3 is CASSAVRSPGANVLTF. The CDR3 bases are TGTGCCAGCAGCGCCGTACGGAGTCCTGGGGCCAACGTCCTGACTTTC. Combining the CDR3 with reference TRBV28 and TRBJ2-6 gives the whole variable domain DVKVTQSSRYLVKRTGEKVFLECVQDMDHENMFWYRQDPGLGLRLIYFSYDVKMKEKGDIPEGYSVSREKKERFSLILESASTNQTSMYLCASSAVRSPGANVLTFGAGSRLTVL.

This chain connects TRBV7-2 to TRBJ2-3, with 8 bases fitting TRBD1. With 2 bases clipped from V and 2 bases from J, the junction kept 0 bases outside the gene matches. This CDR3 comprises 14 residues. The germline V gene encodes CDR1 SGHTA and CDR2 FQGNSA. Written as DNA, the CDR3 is TGTGCCAGCAGCTTACAGGGGGCCACAGATACGCAGTATTTT. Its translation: CASSLQGATDTQYF.

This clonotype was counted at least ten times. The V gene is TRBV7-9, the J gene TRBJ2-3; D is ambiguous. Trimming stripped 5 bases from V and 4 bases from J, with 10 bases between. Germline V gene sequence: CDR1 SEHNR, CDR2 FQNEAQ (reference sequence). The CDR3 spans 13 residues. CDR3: CASSPKGPDTQYF. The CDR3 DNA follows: TGTGCCAGCAGCCCCAAGGGCCCAGATACGCAGTATTTT. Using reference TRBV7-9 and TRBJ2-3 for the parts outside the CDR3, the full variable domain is DTGVSQNPRHKITKRGQNVTFRCDPISEHNRLYWYRQTLGQGPEFLTYFQNEAQLEKSRLLSDRFSAERPKGSFSTLEIQRTEQGDSAMYLCASSPKGPDTQYFGPGTRLTVL.

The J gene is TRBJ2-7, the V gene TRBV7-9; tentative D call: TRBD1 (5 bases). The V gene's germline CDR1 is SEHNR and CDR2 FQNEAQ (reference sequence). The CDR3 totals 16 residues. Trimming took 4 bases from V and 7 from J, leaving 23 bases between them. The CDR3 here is CASSSTDTSSYNEQYF. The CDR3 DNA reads TGTGCCAGCAGCTCTACGGACACTTCTTCCTACAATGAGCAGTACTTC.

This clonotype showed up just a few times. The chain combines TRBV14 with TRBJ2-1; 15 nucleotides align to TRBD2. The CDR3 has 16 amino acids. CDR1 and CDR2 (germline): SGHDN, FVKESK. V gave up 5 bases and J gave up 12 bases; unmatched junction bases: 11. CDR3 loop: CASSILYPGLAGGQFF. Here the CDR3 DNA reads TGTGCCAGCAGCATACTCTACCCGGGACTAGCGGGGGGGCAGTTCTTC.

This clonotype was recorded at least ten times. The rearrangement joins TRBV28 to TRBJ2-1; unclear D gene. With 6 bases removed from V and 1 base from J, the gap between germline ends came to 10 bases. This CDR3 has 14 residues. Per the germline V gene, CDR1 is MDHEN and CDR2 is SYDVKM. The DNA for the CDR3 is TGTGCCAGCAGCCCCATGTGGTCCTACAATGAGCAGTTCTTC. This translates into CASSPMWSYNEQFF.

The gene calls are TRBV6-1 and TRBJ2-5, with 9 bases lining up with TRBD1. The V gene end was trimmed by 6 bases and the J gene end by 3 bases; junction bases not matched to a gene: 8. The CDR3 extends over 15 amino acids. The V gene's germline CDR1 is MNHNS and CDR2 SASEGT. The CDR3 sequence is CASRAPGQGKETQYF. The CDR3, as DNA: TGTGCCAGCAGGGCCCCGGGACAGGGAAAAGAGACCCAGTACTTC.

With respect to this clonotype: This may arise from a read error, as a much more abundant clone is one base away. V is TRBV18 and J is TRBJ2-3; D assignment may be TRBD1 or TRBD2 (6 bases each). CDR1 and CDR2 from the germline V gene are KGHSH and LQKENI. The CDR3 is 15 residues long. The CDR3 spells CVSSPPGALGDTQYF. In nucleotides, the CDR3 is TGTGTCAGCTCCCCCCCGGGGGCCTTAGGAGATACGCAGTATTTT. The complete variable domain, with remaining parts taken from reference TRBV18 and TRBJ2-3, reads NAGVMQNPRHLVRRRGQEARLRCSPMKGHSHVYWYRQLPEEGLKFMVYLQKENIIDESGMPKERFSAEFPKEGPSILRIQQVVRGDSAAYFCVSSPPGALGDTQYFGPGTRLTVL.

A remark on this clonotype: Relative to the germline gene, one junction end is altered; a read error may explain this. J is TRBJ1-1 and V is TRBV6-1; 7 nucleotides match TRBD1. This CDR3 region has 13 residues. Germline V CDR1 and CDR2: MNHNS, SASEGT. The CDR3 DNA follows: TGTGTCAGCCGGCCAGGGGGGAACACTGAAGCTTTCTTT. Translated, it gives CVSRPGGNTEAFF.

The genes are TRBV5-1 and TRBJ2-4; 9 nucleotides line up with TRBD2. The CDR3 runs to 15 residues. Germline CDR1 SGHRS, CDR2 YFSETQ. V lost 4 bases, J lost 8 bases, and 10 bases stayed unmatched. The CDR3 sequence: CASSVYLAGVDIQYF. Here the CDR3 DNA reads TGCGCCAGCAGCGTGTATTTAGCGGGGGTCGACATTCAGTACTTC.